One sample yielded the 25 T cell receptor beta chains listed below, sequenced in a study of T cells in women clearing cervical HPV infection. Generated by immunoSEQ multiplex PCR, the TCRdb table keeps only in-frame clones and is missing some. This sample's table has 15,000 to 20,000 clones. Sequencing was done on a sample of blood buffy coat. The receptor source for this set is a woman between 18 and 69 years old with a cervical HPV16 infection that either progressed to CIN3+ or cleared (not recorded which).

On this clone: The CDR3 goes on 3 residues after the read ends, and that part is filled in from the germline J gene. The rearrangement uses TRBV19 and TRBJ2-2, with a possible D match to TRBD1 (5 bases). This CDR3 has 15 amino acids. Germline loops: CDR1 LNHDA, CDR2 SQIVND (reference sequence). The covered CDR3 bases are TGTGCCAGTAGTATGTCAACAGGTCTTAATGAAAAG. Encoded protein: CASSMSTGLNEK. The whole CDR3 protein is CASSMSTGLNEKLFF.

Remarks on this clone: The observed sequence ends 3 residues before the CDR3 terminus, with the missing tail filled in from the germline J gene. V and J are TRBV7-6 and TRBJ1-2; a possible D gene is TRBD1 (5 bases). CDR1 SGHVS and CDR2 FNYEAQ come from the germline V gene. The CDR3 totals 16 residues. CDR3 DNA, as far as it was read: TGTGCCAGCAGCTTAGCGCCAGGGTTTGAGGGTAATGAC. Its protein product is CASSLAPGFEGND. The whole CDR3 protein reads CASSLAPGFEGNDYTF.

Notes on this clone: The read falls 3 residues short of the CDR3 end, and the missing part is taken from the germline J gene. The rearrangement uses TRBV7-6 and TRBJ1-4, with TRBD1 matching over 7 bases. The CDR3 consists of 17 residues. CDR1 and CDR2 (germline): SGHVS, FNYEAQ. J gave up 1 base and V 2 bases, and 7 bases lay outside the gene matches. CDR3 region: CASSLPAGGLTNEKLFF. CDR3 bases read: TGTGCCAGCAGCTTACCGGCAGGGGGTTTAACTAATGAAAAA.

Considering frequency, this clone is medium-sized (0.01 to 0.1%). CDR3 region: CASSSGSTDTQYF. CDR3 DNA (partial): TGTGCCAGTAGTAGCGGGAGCACAGATACG. The chain couples TRBV19 to TRBJ2-3, with D perhaps matching TRBD2 (5 bases). The CDR3 end is not reached by the read, which stops 3 residues before it; the germline J gene fills it in. This CDR3 contains 13 residues. Germline lookup yields CDR1 LNHDA and CDR2 SQIVND (reference sequence). Deletions cut 4 bases from V and 0 bases from J, with 5 bases between.

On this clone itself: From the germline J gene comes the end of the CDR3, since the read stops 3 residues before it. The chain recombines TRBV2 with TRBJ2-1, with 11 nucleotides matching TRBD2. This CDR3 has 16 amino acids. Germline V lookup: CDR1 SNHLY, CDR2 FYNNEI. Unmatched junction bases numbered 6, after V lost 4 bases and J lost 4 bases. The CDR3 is CASSGFLAGGYNEQFF. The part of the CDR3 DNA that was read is TGTGCCAGCAGTGGCTTTCTAGCGGGGGGATACAATGAG.

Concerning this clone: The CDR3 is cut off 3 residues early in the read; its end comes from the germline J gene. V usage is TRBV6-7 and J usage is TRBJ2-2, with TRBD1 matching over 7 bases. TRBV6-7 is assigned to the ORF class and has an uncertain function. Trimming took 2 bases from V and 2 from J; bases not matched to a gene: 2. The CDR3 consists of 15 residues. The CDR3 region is CASSYPGGNTGELFF. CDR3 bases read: TGTGCCAGCAGTTACCCAGGGGGTAACACCGGGGAG.

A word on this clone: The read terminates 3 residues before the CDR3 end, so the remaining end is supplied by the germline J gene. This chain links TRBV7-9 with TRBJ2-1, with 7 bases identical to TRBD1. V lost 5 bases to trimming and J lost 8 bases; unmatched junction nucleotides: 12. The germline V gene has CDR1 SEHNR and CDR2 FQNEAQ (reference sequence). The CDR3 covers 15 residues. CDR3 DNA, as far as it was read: TGTGCCAGCAGCCCGAAGAGGGGGCCTGAGGATGAG. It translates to CASSPKRGPEDE. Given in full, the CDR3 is CASSPKRGPEDEQFF.

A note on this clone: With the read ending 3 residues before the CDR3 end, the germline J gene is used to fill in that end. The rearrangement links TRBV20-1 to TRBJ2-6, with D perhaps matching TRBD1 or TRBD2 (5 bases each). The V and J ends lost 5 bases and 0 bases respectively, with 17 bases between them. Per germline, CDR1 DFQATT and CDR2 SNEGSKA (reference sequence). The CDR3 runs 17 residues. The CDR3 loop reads CSAGASRGSSGANVLTF. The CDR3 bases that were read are TGCAGTGCTGGGGCGTCTAGAGGGTCCTCTGGGGCCAACGTC.

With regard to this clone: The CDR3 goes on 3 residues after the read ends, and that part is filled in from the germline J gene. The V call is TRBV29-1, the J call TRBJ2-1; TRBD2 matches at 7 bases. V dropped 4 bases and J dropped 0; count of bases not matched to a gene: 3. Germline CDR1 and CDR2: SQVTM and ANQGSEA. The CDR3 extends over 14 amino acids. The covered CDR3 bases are TGCAGCGTTGGCGGCGGGAGCTCCTACAATGAG. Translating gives CSVGGGSSYNE. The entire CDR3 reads CSVGGGSSYNEQFF.

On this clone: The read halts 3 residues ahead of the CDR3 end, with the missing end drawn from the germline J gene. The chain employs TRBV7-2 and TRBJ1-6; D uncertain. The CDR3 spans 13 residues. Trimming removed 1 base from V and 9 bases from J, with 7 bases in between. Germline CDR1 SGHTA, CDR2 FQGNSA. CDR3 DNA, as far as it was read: TGTGCCAGCAGCTTAGTCGACTCTTCACCC. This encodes CASSLVDSSP. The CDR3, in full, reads CASSLVDSSPLHF. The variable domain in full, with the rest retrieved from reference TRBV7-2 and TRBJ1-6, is GAGVSQSPSNKVTEKGKDVELRCDPISGHTALYWYRQSLGQGLEFLIYFQGNSAPDKSGLPSDRFSAERTGGSVSTLTIQRTQQEDSAVYLCASSLVDSSPLHFGNGTRLTVT.

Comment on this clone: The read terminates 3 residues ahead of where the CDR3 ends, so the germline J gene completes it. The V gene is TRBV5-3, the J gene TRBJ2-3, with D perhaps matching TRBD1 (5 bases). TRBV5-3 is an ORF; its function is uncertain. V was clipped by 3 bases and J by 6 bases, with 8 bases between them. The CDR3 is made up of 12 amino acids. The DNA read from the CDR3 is TGTGCCAGAAGCTGTCCAGGGGATACG. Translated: CARSCPGDT. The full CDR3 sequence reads CARSCPGDTQYF.

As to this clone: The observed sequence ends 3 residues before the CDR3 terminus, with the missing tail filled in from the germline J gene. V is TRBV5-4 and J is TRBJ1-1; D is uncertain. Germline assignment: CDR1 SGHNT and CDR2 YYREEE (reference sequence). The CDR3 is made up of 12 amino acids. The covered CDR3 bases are TGTGCCAGCAGCTTGGACGAGGTCGGG. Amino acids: CASSLDEVG. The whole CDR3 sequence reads CASSLDEVGAFF.

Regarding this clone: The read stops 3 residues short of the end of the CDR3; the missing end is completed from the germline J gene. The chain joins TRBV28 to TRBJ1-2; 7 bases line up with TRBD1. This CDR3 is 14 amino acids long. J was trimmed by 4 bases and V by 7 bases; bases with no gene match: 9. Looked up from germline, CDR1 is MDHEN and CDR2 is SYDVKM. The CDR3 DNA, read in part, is TGTGCCAGCACCACTCTGACAGGGATCTATGGC. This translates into CASTTLTGIYG. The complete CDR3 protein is CASTTLTGIYGYTF.

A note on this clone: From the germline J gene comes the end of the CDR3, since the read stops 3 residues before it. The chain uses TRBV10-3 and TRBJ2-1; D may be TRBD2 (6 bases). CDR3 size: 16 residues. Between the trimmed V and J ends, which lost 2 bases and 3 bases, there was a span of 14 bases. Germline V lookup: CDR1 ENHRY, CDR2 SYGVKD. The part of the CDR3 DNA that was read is TGTGCCATCAGTGAGACCTCCCTAGCGAGCTACAATGAG. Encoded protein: CAISETSLASYNE. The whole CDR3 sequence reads CAISETSLASYNEQFF.

CDR3 sequence: CASSQSSRASGNNEQFF. The sequenced part of the CDR3 DNA is TGCGCCAGCAGCCAATCCTCTCGCGCTAGCGGAAACAATGAG. This chain connects TRBV4-1 to TRBJ2-1, with 7 bases aligning to TRBD2. The CDR3 end is not reached by the read, which stops 3 residues before it; the germline J gene fills it in. Germline V gene lookup returns CDR1 MGHRA and CDR2 YSYEKL. After removal of 2 bases from V and 5 bases from J, the junction contained 12 bases not matched to a gene. There are 17 residues in the CDR3.

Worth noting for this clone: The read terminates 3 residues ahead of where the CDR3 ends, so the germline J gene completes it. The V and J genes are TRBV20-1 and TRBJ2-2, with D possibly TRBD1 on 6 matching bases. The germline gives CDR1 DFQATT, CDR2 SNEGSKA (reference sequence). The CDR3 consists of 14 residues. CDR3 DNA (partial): TGCAGTGCTAGGTGGCAGGGGAGAGATGAAAAG. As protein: CSARWQGRDEK. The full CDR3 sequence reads CSARWQGRDEKLFF.

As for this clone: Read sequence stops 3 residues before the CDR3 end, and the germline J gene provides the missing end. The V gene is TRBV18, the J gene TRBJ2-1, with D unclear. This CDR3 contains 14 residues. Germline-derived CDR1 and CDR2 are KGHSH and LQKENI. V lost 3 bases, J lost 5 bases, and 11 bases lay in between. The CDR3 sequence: CASSPSGSDNEQFF. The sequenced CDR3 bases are TGTGCCAGCTCACCCTCGGGTTCCGACAATGAG.

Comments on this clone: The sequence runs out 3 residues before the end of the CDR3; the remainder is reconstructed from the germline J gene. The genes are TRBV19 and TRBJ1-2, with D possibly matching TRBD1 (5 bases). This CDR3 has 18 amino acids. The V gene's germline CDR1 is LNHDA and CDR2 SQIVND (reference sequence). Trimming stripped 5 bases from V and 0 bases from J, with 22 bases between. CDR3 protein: CASSVQGQTQTSNYGYTF. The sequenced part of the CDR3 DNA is TGTGCCAGTAGTGTTCAGGGCCAAACGCAAACTTCTAACTATGGC.

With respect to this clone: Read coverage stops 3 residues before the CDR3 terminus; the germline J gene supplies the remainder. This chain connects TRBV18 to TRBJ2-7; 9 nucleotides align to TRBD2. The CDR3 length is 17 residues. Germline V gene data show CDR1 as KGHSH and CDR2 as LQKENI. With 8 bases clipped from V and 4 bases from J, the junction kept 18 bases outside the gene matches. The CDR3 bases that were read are TGTGCCAGCCCCCGGCTATCGGGCGGGAGGGGGTCATACGAG. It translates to CASPRLSGGRGSYE. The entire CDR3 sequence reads CASPRLSGGRGSYEQYF.

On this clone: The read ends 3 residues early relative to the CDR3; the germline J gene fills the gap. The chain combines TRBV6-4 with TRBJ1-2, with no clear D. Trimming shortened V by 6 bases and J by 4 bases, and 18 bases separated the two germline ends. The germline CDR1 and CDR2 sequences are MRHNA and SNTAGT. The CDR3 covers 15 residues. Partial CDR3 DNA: TGTGCCAGCAGAGTGGGTCCCGGGGATAGCTATGGC. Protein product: CASRVGPGDSYG. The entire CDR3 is CASRVGPGDSYGYTF.

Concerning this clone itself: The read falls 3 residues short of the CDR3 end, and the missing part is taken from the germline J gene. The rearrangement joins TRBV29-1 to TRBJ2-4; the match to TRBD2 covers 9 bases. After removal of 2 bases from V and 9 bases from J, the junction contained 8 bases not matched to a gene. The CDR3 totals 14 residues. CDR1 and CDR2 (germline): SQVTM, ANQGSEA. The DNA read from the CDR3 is TGCAGCGTTGAACCCGGGACTAGCTTTGGCATT. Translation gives CSVEPGTSFGI. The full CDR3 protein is CSVEPGTSFGIQYF. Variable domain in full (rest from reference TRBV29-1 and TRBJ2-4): SAVISQKPSRDICQRGTSLTIQCQVDSQVTMMFWYRQQPGQSLTLIATANQGSEATYESGFVIDKFPISRPNLTFSTLTVSNMSPEDSSIYLCSVEPGTSFGIQYFGAGTRLSVL.

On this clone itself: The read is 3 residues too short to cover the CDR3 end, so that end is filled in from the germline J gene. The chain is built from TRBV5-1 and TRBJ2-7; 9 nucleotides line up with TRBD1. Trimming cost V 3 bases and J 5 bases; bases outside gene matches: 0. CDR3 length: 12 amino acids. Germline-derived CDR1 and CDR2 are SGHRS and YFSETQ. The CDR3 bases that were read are TGCGCCAGCAGCTGGGACAGGGACGAG. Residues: CASSWDRDE. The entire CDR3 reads CASSWDRDEQYF.

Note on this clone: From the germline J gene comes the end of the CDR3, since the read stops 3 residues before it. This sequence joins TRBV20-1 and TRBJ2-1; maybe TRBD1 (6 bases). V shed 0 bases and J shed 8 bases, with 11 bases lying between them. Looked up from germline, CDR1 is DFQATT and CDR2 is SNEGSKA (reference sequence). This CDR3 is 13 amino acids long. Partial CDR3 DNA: TGCAGTGCTAGAGAGCAGGGGCGGGATGAG. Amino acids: CSAREQGRDE. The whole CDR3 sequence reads CSAREQGRDEQFF.

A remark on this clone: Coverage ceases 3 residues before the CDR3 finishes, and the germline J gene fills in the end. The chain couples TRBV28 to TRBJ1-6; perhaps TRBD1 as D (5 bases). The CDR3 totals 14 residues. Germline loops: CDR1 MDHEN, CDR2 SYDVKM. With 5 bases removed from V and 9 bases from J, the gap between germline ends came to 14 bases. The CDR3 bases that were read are TGTGCCAGCAGTCCGCCCAGGGAGGGTTCACCC. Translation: CASSPPREGSP. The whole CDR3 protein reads CASSPPREGSPLHF.

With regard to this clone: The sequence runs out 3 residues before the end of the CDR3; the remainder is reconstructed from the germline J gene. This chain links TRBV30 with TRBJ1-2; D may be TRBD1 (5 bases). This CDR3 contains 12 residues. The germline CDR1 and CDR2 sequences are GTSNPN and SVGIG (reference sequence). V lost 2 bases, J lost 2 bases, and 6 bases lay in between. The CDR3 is CAWSQGNYGYTF. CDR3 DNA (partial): TGTGCCTGGAGTCAGGGAAACTATGGC.